The rows below give T cell receptor beta chains drawn from one sample of a study of cytotoxic CD8 clonotypes in ibrutinib-treated CLL. Generated by immunoSEQ multiplex PCR, the TCRdb table keeps only in-frame clones and is missing some. The sample has about 35,000 clones; around 53% are singletons. The starting material was PBMCs, obtained before ibrutinib treatment. These receptors were taken from a human donor with chronic lymphocytic leukemia. Both conserved end residues are part of each CDR3. The D gene is left open where the match is weak. The size field is filled for only some rows; it gives once, few, many or a size class.

d_gene: .; abundance: .; j_gene: TRBJ1-1; v_gene: TRBV29-1; CDR3nt: TGCAGCGGGGGGGGCGGGGGAATCGTCACCTTT; CDR3aa: CSGGGGGIVTF
d_gene: .; abundance: .; j_gene: TRBJ1-3; v_gene: TRBV6-5; CDR3nt: TGTGCCAGCAGTTACGCCCCTCAGCCTGGAAACACCATATATTTT; CDR3aa: CASSYAPQPGNTIYF
d_gene: .; abundance: .; j_gene: TRBJ2-7; v_gene: TRBV5-1; CDR3nt: TGCGCCAGCAGCCCAGGAACTTCTTCCTACGAGCAGTACTTC; CDR3aa: CASSPGTSSYEQYF
d_gene: .; abundance: .; j_gene: TRBJ2-7; v_gene: TRBV29-1; CDR3nt: TGCAGCGTTGAACGGGGAAGCGGCTCCTACGAGCAGTACTTC; CDR3aa: CSVERGSGSYEQYF
d_gene: .; abundance: few; j_gene: TRBJ1-4; v_gene: TRBV5-1; CDR3nt: TGCGCCAGCAGCGAACTCGCAACTAATGAAAAACTGTTTTTT; CDR3aa: CASSELATNEKLFF
d_gene: .; abundance: once; j_gene: TRBJ2-3; v_gene: TRBV7-6; CDR3nt: TGTGCCAGCAGCTTAGTTAGGGAAGATACGCAGTATTTT; CDR3aa: CASSLVREDTQYF
d_gene: TRBD1; abundance: .; j_gene: TRBJ1-6; v_gene: TRBV18; CDR3nt: TGTGCCAGCTCAGCGGGACAGGAACCACCCCTCCACTTT; CDR3aa: CASSAGQEPPLHF
d_gene: .; abundance: .; j_gene: TRBJ1-2; v_gene: TRBV20-1; CDR3nt: TGCAGTGCCCCCCCCTATGGCTACACCTTC; CDR3aa: CSAPPYGYTF
d_gene: .; abundance: .; j_gene: TRBJ2-2; v_gene: TRBV6-6; CDR3nt: TGTGCCAGCAGTTACTCGGGTCGGAGAGGCGGGGAGCTGTTTTTT; CDR3aa: CASSYSGRRGGELFF
d_gene: TRBD1; abundance: .; j_gene: TRBJ2-2; v_gene: TRBV10-3; CDR3nt: TGTGCCATCAGTGATAAGGGCCCGGGACAGGGGGCCGGGGAGCTGTTTTTT; CDR3aa: CAISDKGPGQGAGELFF
d_gene: .; abundance: .; j_gene: TRBJ1-2; v_gene: TRBV6-1; CDR3nt: TGTGCCAGCAGTGAAGCGCAGGGAAGCGGCTATGGCTACACCTTC; CDR3aa: CASSEAQGSGYGYTF
d_gene: TRBD1; abundance: .; j_gene: TRBJ2-1; v_gene: TRBV11-1; CDR3nt: TGTGCCAGCAGCTTAAATCTGGGACAGGGCTTTGAGCAGTTCTTC; CDR3aa: CASSLNLGQGFEQFF
d_gene: .; abundance: .; j_gene: TRBJ2-3; v_gene: TRBV5-6; CDR3nt: TGTGCCAGCAGCTTGTCCACAGGGACCGGCACAGATACGCAGTATTTT; CDR3aa: CASSLSTGTGTDTQYF
d_gene: TRBD1; abundance: few; j_gene: TRBJ2-5; v_gene: TRBV6-6; CDR3nt: TGTGCCAGCAGTTATTCCCGGGACAGGGGCCCAACACAGTACTTC; CDR3aa: CASSYSRDRGPTQYF
d_gene: TRBD2; abundance: .; j_gene: TRBJ2-5; v_gene: TRBV15; CDR3nt: TGTGCCACCAGCAGGATGGGGGAAAGCGGGGGTGGGGAGACCCAGTACTTC; CDR3aa: CATSRMGESGGGETQYF
d_gene: .; abundance: .; j_gene: TRBJ2-2; v_gene: TRBV28; CDR3nt: TGTGCCAGCAGTTTAACTCGACAGGCCGGCACCGGGGAGCTGTTTTTT; CDR3aa: CASSLTRQAGTGELFF
d_gene: .; abundance: .; j_gene: TRBJ2-2; v_gene: TRBV14; CDR3nt: TGTGCCAGCAGCCAAGTACGCGGCTCGAACACCGGGGAGCTGTTTTTT; CDR3aa: CASSQVRGSNTGELFF
d_gene: TRBD1; abundance: .; j_gene: TRBJ2-3; v_gene: TRBV19; CDR3nt: TGTGCCAGTAGGAGGACAGGGACTAGCACAGATACGCAGTATTTT; CDR3aa: CASRRTGTSTDTQYF
d_gene: .; abundance: few; j_gene: TRBJ1-2; v_gene: TRBV27; CDR3nt: TGTGCCAGCAGTTTGTTCGCAACCAATAACTATGGCTACACCTTC; CDR3aa: CASSLFATNNYGYTF
d_gene: TRBD2; abundance: .; j_gene: TRBJ2-3; v_gene: TRBV7-7; CDR3nt: TGTGCTAGCAGCCCACAGCGGGGTAGCACAGATACGCAGTATTTT; CDR3aa: CASSPQRGSTDTQYF
d_gene: TRBD1; abundance: .; j_gene: TRBJ1-2; v_gene: TRBV6-1; CDR3nt: TGTGCCAGCAGGATACCGGGACAGGGTCTGGAGGGCTACACCTTC; CDR3aa: CASRIPGQGLEGYTF